A selection of T cell receptor beta chains follows, all from one sample in a study of CXCR3-negative and CXCR3-positive naive CD8 T cells. TCRdb reprocessed the 5' RACE reads, with one entry per CDR3 protein and no DNA. There are under 70,000 distinct CDR3 sequences in the sample, with less than 25% held by the top ten. The specimen sequenced was memory CD8+ T cells from blood. These receptors all stem from a human donor in good health. Some clones in this sample may be carry-over from other donors' samples. Both conserved end residues are part of each CDR3. Each record gives: V gene, J gene, CDR3 protein.

>TRBV4-3|TRBJ2-7
CASSQGTSGYSYEQYF
>TRBV29-1|TRBJ1-3
CSVEGSGNTIYF
>TRBV19|TRBJ2-1
CASSGSGGPYNEQFF
>TRBV4-1|TRBJ2-1
CASSQVVVAGEEQFF
>TRBV2|TRBJ2-1
CASSEPLVTVSNGKYNEQFF
>TRBV7-9|TRBJ1-1
CASSHQENTEAFF
>TRBV7-2|TRBJ2-3
CASSFWSDTQYF
>TRBV29-1|TRBJ2-5
CSVDEGILETQYF
>TRBV20-1|TRBJ2-7
CSATDAKTYEQYF
>TRBV20-1|TRBJ2-1
CSAIPVDGYNEQFF
>TRBV4-3|TRBJ1-1
CASSQDEVGGTGLNTEAFF
>TRBV6-5|TRBJ2-1
CASSRLGGDEQFF
>TRBV29-1|TRBJ2-2
CSVMDLTGELFF
>TRBV7-2|TRBJ2-4
CASSPNPRWENIQYF
>TRBV7-6|TRBJ2-7
CASSLGTSPEQYF
>TRBV15|TRBJ2-2
CATSRDTLNTNTGELFF
>TRBV12-5|TRBJ2-7
CASADWSTGEQYF
>TRBV5-1|TRBJ2-7
CASSLPGTGYEQYF
>TRBV6-6|TRBJ2-1
CASEGTIAGGPSEQFF
>TRBV20-1|TRBJ1-1
CSARGPGGSTEAFF